The next 17 T cell receptor beta chains were all read from a single sample in a study of radiotherapy plus CTLA-4 blockade in lung cancer. Using immunoSEQ multiplex PCR, the repertoire was profiled, and TCRdb retains in-frame clones only, with some absent. The sample includes about 78,000 clones, around 87% seen only once; the top ten take 0.87%. Source: peripheral blood, taken from a patient treated with radiotherapy plus ipilimumab. The receptors stem from a human donor with non-small cell lung cancer who had stable disease on radiotherapy plus ipilimumab.

A note on this clone: Other DNA variants within this sample encode the same CDR3. The chain combines TRBV5-6 with TRBJ1-5; 7 bases are shared with TRBD1. This CDR3 region has 19 residues. The germline CDR1 and CDR2 sequences are SGHDT and YYEEEE. V lost 5 bases, J lost 0 bases, and 17 bases stayed unmatched. In DNA, the CDR3 is TGTGCCAGCAGTCCGGGTCCGACGGGGACAGCTAATAGCAATCAGCCCCAGCATTTT. It specifies CASSPGPTGTANSNQPQHF.

V and J are TRBV18 and TRBJ1-1, with 9 bases fitting TRBD1. V lost 3 bases, J lost 3 bases, and 8 bases stayed unmatched. The CDR3 contains 16 residues. Germline lookup yields CDR1 KGHSH and CDR2 LQKENI. This CDR3 is CASSPLTGGRDTEAFF. Here the CDR3 DNA reads TGTGCCAGCTCACCTCTAACAGGGGGCAGGGACACTGAAGCTTTCTTT.

The genes are TRBV4-1 and TRBJ1-2, with no clear D. This CDR3 has 12 residues. Germline V gene sequence: CDR1 MGHRA, CDR2 YSYEKL. Trimming took off 0 bases at V and 8 bases at J, with 7 bases between the two ends. The CDR3 protein is CASSQDRRGYTF. As DNA, the CDR3 is TGCGCCAGCAGCCAAGATCGGCGGGGCTACACCTTC.

The chain links TRBV6-5 to TRBJ2-7, with D perhaps TRBD2 (5 bases). V shed 2 bases and J shed 10 bases, with 12 bases lying between them. The CDR3 consists of 12 residues. Per the germline V gene, CDR1 is MNHEY and CDR2 is SVGAGI. The CDR3 sequence: CASSYRGRQQYF. The CDR3 region has the DNA TGTGCCAGCAGTTACCGGGGTCGACAACAGTACTTC.

The chain uses TRBV5-4 and TRBJ1-2; 8 bases align to TRBD1. Germline CDR1 is SGHNT and CDR2 is YYREEE (reference sequence). V shed 0 bases and J 4 bases; nucleotides not matched to a gene: 5. The CDR3 spans 15 residues. CDR3 coding DNA: TGTGCCAGCAGCTTGGGGTCAGGGGGCGCCTATGGCTACACCTTC. The encoded protein is CASSLGSGGAYGYTF.

This chain links TRBV2 with TRBJ2-5, with D perhaps matching TRBD1 or TRBD2 (5 bases each). V lost 7 bases, J lost 7 bases, and 19 bases lay in between. The CDR3 is 14 amino acids. The germline V gene encodes CDR1 SNHLY and CDR2 FYNNEI. This CDR3 reads CASNRRDPGGTQYF. DNA of the CDR3: TGTGCCAGCAATCGCCGGGACCCTGGAGGGACCCAGTACTTC.

The rearrangement joins TRBV4-1 to TRBJ1-2, with D tentatively TRBD1 (5 bases). From germline, CDR1 is MGHRA and CDR2 YSYEKL. V was pared by 0 bases and J by 6 bases, with 17 bases between. CDR3 length: 16 residues. CDR3 bases: TGCGCCAGCAGCCAAGATGGGGGGAGGTGGGACGATGGCTACACCTTC. Residues: CASSQDGGRWDDGYTF.

The V gene is TRBV9, the J gene TRBJ1-5, with D tentatively TRBD1 (5 bases). The CDR3 is 13 amino acids. Between the trimmed V and J ends, which lost 3 bases and 6 bases, there was a span of 10 bases. CDR1 and CDR2 from the germline V gene are SGDLS and YYNGEE. The CDR3 loop is CASSAAGGQPQHF. CDR3 sequence (DNA): TGTGCCAGCAGCGCCGCGGGGGGTCAGCCCCAGCATTTT.

A single count supports this clone. The CDR3 nucleotides are TGTGCCAGCAGCCTCTCCACGGGAAACACTGAAGCTTTCTTT. Amino acids: CASSLSTGNTEAFF. J is TRBJ1-1 and V is TRBV7-6, with D unresolved. Germline CDR1 reads SGHVS; CDR2 reads FNYEAQ. V lost 5 bases and J lost 2, with 12 bases in between. This CDR3 has 14 residues.

The J gene is TRBJ2-6, the V gene TRBV11-2; D tentatively fits TRBD1 or TRBD2 (5 bases each). This CDR3 has 17 residues. Germline assignment: CDR1 SGHAT and CDR2 FQNNGV. V was clipped by 5 bases and J by 0 bases, with 14 bases between them. The CDR3 DNA sequence: TGTGCCAGCAGCCCTGGGACCGGGGCCTCTGGGGCCAACGTCCTGACTTTC. Translating it yields CASSPGTGASGANVLTF.

The chain recombines TRBV28 with TRBJ1-1; D is perhaps TRBD1 (5 bases). V lost 5 bases, J lost 8 bases, and 15 bases lay in between. Germline V gene lookup returns CDR1 MDHEN and CDR2 SYDVKM. CDR3 length: 13 amino acids. This CDR3 reads CASSDMGRLEAFF. CDR3 DNA: TGTGCCAGCAGTGACATGGGACGTCTCGAAGCTTTCTTT.

This clone appeared a few times. V usage is TRBV19 and J usage is TRBJ2-1; weak D call: TRBD2 (6 bases). CDR1 is LNHDA and CDR2 is SQIVND in the germline V gene (reference sequence). CDR3 length: 17 residues. V dropped 10 bases and J dropped 0 bases, with 22 bases sitting between them. As DNA, the CDR3 is TGTGCCACTGCCGACCCCGGCGGGGCGAGCTCCTACAATGAGCAGTTCTTC. As protein: CATADPGGASSYNEQFF.

The chain links TRBV30 to TRBJ1-3; 7 positions agree with TRBD1. CDR1 is GTSNPN and CDR2 is SVGIG in the germline V gene (reference sequence). The CDR3 runs 16 residues. The V gene end was trimmed by 2 bases and the J gene end by 3 bases; junction bases not matched to a gene: 10. CDR3 residues: CAWSRGQPGGGNTIYF. The CDR3 DNA follows: TGTGCCTGGAGTCGGGGACAGCCGGGAGGTGGAAACACCATATATTTT.

The chain couples TRBV28 to TRBJ2-7, with 16 nucleotides matching TRBD2. This CDR3 comprises 19 residues. Trimming removed 2 bases from V and 0 bases from J; junction bases left unmatched: 7. Germline V gene sequence: CDR1 MDHEN, CDR2 SYDVKM. This CDR3 is CASSLMGLAGGGSSYEQYF. The CDR3 DNA follows: TGTGCCAGCAGTTTAATGGGACTAGCGGGAGGGGGGAGCTCCTACGAGCAGTACTTC.

The chain combines TRBV6-5 with TRBJ1-2, with D possibly being TRBD1 (6 bases). Per the germline V gene, CDR1 is MNHEY and CDR2 is SVGAGI. The CDR3 has 14 residues. Deletions cut 6 bases from V and 3 bases from J, with 14 bases between. CDR3 coding DNA: TGTGCCAGCAGCACTCACAGGGCTGACTATGGCTACACCTTC. Translated, it gives CASSTHRADYGYTF.

The chain couples TRBV9 to TRBJ2-7, with 7 bases identical to TRBD1. V lost 4 bases and J lost 0; bases outside the gene matches: 4. Germline V gene lookup returns CDR1 SGDLS and CDR2 YYNGEE. CDR3 size: 14 residues. The CDR3 spells CASSSRTGSYEQYF. CDR3 DNA sequence: TGTGCCAGCAGCTCAAGGACAGGCTCCTACGAGCAGTACTTC.

V gene TRBV23-1 combines with J gene TRBJ2-1, with unresolved D. TRBV23-1 is an open reading frame whose function is uncertain. CDR3 length equals 19 residues. V was clipped by 0 bases and J by 0 bases, with 18 bases between them. CDR3 sequence (DNA): TGCGCCAGCAGTCAATCGGTCGCGGCCGGGTGGAGCTCCTACAATGAGCAGTTCTTC. Translating gives CASSQSVAAGWSSYNEQFF.